Reported below is one TCR beta chain. Its antigen remains unidentified. This sample is part of a study of identical twins. The V gene's germline CDR1 is MNHNS and CDR2 SASEGT. The CDR3 runs 13 residues. V lost 4 bases and J 0 bases, leaving 7 bases between the germline ends. In TCRdb, the 5' RACE reads were re-called with MiXCR into one record per CDR3 protein. The sample records 1.5 million or so distinct CDR3 sequences, around a third being singletons. Healthy Caucasians provided all donations. The study's findings and limits: Abundant cord blood beta clonotypes carried fewer insertions; memory repertoires showed none. The models systematically underestimated how much out-of-frame TCR alpha was shared in monozygotic twins.

The receptor comes from a newborn girl in good health. The source material was cord blood. The J gene is TRBJ2-7, the V gene TRBV6-1; D is perhaps TRBD1 (5 bases). CDR3 loop: CASSVTASYEQYF. In DNA form, the CDR3 reads TGTGCCAGCAGTGTGACAGCCTCCTACGAGCAGTACTTC.